A selection of T cell receptor beta chains follows, all from one sample in a study of blood T cell repertoires in COVID-19. Sequencing was performed with immunoSEQ multiplex PCR; in TCRdb, only in-frame clones are kept and a portion is missing. The repertoire holds around 80,000 clones, with about 70% as singletons. The sample consisted of peripheral blood. The receptors were gathered from a man over 45 with active or convalescent COVID-19. The CDR3 runs from the conserved cysteine through the conserved F or W. A D gene is named only where the DNA matches it firmly. Clone size appears in some rows only: once, few, many, or a class for an expanded clone.

>TRBD1|TRBJ2-7|-|TRBV18
TGTGCCAGCTCCACAGAAGGGGGCGGGTACGAGCAGTACTTC
CASSTEGGGYEQYF
>TRBD2|TRBJ2-1|-|TRBV19
TGTGCCAGTAGCGGGGGGGCCCTATACAATGAGCAGTTCTTC
CASSGGALYNEQFF
>-|TRBJ2-7|-|TRBV19
TGTGCCAGTTCCCCCCTCCGCAGCTACGAGCAGTACTTC
CASSPLRSYEQYF
>TRBD1|TRBJ1-5|-|TRBV19
TGTGCCAGTAGTTCTATGGACAGGGGCCCACAGCCCCAGCATTTT
CASSSMDRGPQPQHF
>TRBD1|TRBJ2-1|-|TRBV27
TGTGCCAGCAGCAAGACAGGGTTCTACAATGAGCAGTTCTTC
CASSKTGFYNEQFF
>-|TRBJ2-5|-|TRBV7-2
TGTGCCAGCAGCGAGGGACTAGAGACCCAGTACTTC
CASSEGLETQYF
>-|TRBJ2-2|once|TRBV14
TGTGCCAGCAGCCAACAGGTTTCCGGGGAGCTGTTTTTT
CASSQQVSGELFF
>-|TRBJ1-1|-|TRBV5-5
TGTGCCAGCAGCCCGGGGGACCTACCTAAAGCTTTCTTT
CASSPGDLPKAFF
>TRBD1|TRBJ1-4|-|TRBV19
TGTGCCAGTACTGGGACAGCAACTAATGAAAAACTGTTTTTT
CASTGTATNEKLFF
>-|TRBJ2-3|-|TRBV3-1/TRBV3-2
TGTGCCAGCAGCCCAAACGGGACTAGCACAGATACGCAGTATTTT
CASSPNGTSTDTQYF
>TRBD2|TRBJ2-6|-|TRBV6-2/TRBV6-3
TGTGCCAGCAGTTACGAAGCGGGGGAACCCCTAGAAGCTGGGGCCAACGTCCTGACTTTC
CASSYEAGEPLEAGANVLTF
>-|TRBJ1-4|-|TRBV20-1
TGCAGTGCTAGTAACGGCGGGGAAAAACTGTTTTTT
CSASNGGEKLFF
>TRBD1|TRBJ1-1|-|TRBV13
TGTGCCAGCAGCTCAGACAGGGGATCATCTGAAGCTTTCTTT
CASSSDRGSSEAFF
>-|TRBJ1-1|-|TRBV9
TGTGCCAGCAGTCTCGTTACAGGAGGAGGGGTTGAAGCTTTCTTT
CASSLVTGGGVEAFF
>TRBD2|TRBJ2-7|-|TRBV19
TGTGCCAGTAGTGGGCCAGCGGGGGGGACCTACGAGCAGTACTTC
CASSGPAGGTYEQYF
>-|TRBJ1-6|-|TRBV6-5
TGTGCCAGCAGCCAGGGTCAGTTTTCACCCCTCCACTTT
CASSQGQFSPLHF
>-|TRBJ1-3|-|TRBV6-6
TGTGCCAGCAGTCCGCGGGGATGGGCCTCAGCCTCTGGAAACACCATATATTTT
CASSPRGWASASGNTIYF
>TRBD2|TRBJ2-5|-|TRBV3-1/TRBV3-2
TGTGCCAGCCTTCGAGCGGGGGGGATGAAGACCCAGTACTTC
CASLRAGGMKTQYF
>-|TRBJ1-2|-|TRBV11-2
TGTGCCAGCAGCTCGTGGGCCTATGGCTACACCTTC
CASSSWAYGYTF
>TRBD2|TRBJ2-7|once|TRBV7-9
TGTGCCAGCAGCAAGACTAGCGGGGCCTACGAGCAGTACTTC
CASSKTSGAYEQYF
>-|TRBJ2-2|-|TRBV24-1
TGTGCCACCAGTTCGTCGCGGGGATCGAACACCGGGGAGCTGTTTTTT
CATSSSRGSNTGELFF
>TRBD2|TRBJ2-1|once|TRBV6-5
TGTGCCAGCAGGAGGGTCCTAGCGGGGGGGTATGAGCAGTTCTTC
CASRRVLAGGYEQFF
>-|TRBJ1-3|-|TRBV3-1/TRBV3-2
TGTGCCAGCGCGGGCCCACTTATCTCTGGAAACACCATATATTTT
CASAGPLISGNTIYF
>TRBD2|TRBJ2-5|-|TRBV11-3
TGTGCCAGCAGCTTGGGAGGGAGTCGGGAGACCCAGTACTTC
CASSLGGSRETQYF
>-|TRBJ2-7|-|TRBV5-1
TGCGCCAGCAGCGCCCGGGACACCCCCTACGAGCAGTACTTC
CASSARDTPYEQYF
>-|TRBJ1-4|-|TRBV19
TGTGCCAGTAGTCCCCAGACAGGTCTGGCTGAAAAACTGTTTTTT
CASSPQTGLAEKLFF